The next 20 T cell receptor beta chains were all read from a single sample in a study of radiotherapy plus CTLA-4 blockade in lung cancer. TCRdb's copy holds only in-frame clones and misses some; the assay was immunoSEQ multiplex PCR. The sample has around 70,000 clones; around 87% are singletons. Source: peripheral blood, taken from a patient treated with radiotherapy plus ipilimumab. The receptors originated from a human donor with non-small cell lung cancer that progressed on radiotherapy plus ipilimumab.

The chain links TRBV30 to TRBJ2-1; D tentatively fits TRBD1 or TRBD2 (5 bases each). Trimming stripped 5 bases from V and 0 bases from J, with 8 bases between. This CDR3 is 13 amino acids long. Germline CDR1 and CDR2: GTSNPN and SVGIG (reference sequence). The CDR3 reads CAWGGISYNEQFF. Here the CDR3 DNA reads TGTGCCTGGGGGGGAATCTCCTACAATGAGCAGTTCTTC.

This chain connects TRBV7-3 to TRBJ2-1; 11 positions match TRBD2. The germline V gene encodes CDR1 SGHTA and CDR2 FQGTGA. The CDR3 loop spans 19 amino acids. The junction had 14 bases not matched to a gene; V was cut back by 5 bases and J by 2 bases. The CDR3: CASSPGPTSGSIAYNEQFF. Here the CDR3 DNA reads TGTGCCAGCAGCCCAGGGCCAACTAGCGGGAGTATCGCCTACAATGAGCAGTTCTTC.

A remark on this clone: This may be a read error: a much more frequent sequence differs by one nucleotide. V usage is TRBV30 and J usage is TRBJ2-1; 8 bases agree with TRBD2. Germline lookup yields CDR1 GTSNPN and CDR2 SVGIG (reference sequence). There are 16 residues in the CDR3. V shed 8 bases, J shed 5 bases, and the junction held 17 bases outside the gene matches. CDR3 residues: CAGNCGGRGANNEQFF. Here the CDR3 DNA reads TGTGCCGGGAATTGCGGGGGGAGGGGAGCTAACAATGAGCAGTTCTTC. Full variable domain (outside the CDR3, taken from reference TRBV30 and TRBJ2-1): SQTIHQWPATLVQPVGSPLSLECTVEGTSNPNLYWYRQAAGRGLQLLFYSVGIGQISSEVPQNLSASRPQDRQFILSSKKLLLSDSGFYLCAGNCGGRGANNEQFFGPGTRLTVL.

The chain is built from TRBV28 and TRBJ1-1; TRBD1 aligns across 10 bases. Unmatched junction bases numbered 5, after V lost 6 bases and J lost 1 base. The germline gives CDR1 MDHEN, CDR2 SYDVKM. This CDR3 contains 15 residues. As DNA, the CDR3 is TGTGCCAGCAGGAATGACAGGGGGCAGAACACTGAAGCTTTCTTT. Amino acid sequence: CASRNDRGQNTEAFF. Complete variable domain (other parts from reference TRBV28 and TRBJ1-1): DVKVTQSSRYLVKRTGEKVFLECVQDMDHENMFWYRQDPGLGLRLIYFSYDVKMKEKGDIPEGYSVSREKKERFSLILESASTNQTSMYLCASRNDRGQNTEAFFGQGTRLTVV.

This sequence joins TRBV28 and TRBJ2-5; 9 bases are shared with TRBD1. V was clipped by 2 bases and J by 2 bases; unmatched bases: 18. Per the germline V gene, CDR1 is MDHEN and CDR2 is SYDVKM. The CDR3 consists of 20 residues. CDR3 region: CASSLAPYRGRDLVQETQYF. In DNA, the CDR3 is TGTGCCAGCAGTTTAGCGCCGTACAGGGGGCGCGATTTGGTACAAGAGACCCAGTACTTC.

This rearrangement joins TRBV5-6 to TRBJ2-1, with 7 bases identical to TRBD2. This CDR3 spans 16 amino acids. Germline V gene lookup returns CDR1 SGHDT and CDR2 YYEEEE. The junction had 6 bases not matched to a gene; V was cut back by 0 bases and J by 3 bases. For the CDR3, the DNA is TGTGCCAGCAGCTTGGATGCGGGAGAGATCTACAATGAGCAGTTCTTC. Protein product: CASSLDAGEIYNEQFF.

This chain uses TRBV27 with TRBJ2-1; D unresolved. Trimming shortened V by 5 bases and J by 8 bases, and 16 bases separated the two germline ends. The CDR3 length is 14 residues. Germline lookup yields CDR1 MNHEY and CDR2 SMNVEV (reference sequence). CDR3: CASSRYGPPDEQFF. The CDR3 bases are TGTGCCAGCAGTCGATATGGGCCTCCGGATGAGCAGTTCTTC.

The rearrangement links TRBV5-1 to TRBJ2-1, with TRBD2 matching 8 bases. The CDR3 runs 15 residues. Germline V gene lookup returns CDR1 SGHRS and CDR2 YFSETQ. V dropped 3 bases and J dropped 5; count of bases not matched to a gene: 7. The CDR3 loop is CASSSSGGTNNEQFF. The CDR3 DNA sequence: TGCGCCAGCAGCTCGAGCGGGGGAACAAACAATGAGCAGTTCTTC. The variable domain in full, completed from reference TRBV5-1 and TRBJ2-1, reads KAGVTQTPRYLIKTRGQQVTLSCSPISGHRSVSWYQQTPGQGLQFLFEYFSETQRNKGNFPGRFSGRQFSNSRSEMNVSTLELGDSALYLCASSSSGGTNNEQFFGPGTRLTVL.

In nucleotides, the CDR3 is TGTGCCACCAGCAGACAGGGGGCGCTTGAAAAACTGTTTTTT. Its translation is CATSRQGALEKLFF. The genes are TRBV15 and TRBJ1-4, with 8 nucleotides matching TRBD1. Germline V gene data show CDR1 as LNHNV and CDR2 as YYDKDF (reference sequence). The V and J ends lost 2 bases and 7 bases, in that order; junction bases with no gene match: 3. The CDR3 runs 14 residues.

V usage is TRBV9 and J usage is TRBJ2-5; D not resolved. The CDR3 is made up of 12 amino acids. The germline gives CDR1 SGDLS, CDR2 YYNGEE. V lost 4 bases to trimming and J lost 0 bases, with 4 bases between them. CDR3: CASSRYQETQYF. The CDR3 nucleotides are TGTGCCAGCAGCCGGTACCAAGAGACCCAGTACTTC. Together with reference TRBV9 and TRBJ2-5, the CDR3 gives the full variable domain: DSGVTQTPKHLITATGQRVTLRCSPRSGDLSVYWYQQSLDQGLQFLIQYYNGEERAKGNILERFSAQQFPDLHSELNLSSLELGDSALYFCASSRYQETQYFGPGTRLLVL.

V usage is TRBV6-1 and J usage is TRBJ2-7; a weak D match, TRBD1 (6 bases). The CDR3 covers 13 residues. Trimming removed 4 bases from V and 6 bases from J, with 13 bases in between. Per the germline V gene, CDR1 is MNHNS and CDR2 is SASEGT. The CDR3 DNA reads TGTGCCAGCAGTGTTCACCAGGGGCTCGAGCAGTACGTC. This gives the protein CASSVHQGLEQYV.

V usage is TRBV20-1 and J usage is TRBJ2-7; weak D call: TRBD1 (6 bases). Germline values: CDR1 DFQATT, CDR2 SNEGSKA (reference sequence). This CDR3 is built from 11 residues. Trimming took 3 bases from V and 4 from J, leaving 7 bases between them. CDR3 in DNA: TGCAGTGCTAGGGACAGTTACGAGCAGTACTTC. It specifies CSARDSYEQYF.

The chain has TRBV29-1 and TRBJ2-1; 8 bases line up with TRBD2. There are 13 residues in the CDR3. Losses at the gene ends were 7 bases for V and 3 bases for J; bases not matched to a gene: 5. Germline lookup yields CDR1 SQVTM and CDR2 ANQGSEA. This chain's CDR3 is CSALAGGYNEQFF. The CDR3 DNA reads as TGCAGCGCTCTAGCGGGTGGCTACAATGAGCAGTTCTTC.

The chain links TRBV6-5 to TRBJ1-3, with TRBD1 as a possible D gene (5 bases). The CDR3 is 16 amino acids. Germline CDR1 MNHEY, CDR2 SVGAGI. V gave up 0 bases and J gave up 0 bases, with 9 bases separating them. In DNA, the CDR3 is TGTGCCAGCAGTTACTCTGCAGGGAGCTCTGGAAACACCATATATTTT. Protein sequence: CASSYSAGSSGNTIYF.

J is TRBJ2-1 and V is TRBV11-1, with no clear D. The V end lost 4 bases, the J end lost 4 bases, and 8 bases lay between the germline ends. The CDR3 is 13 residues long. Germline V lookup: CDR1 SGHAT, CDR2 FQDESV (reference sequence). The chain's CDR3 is CASSSDPYNEQFF. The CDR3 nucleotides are TGTGCCAGCAGCTCGGACCCTTACAATGAGCAGTTCTTC.

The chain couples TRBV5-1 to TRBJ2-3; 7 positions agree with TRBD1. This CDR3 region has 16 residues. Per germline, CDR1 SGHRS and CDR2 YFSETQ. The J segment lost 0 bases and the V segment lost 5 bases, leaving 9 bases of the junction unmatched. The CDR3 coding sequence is TGCGCCAGCAGTTCTGATACAGGGGCCAGCACAGATACGCAGTATTTT. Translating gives CASSSDTGASTDTQYF.

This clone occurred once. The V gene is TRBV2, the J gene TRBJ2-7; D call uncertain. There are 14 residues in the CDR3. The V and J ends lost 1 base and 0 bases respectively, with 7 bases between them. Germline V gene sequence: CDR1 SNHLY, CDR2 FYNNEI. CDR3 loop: CASSEVASSYEQYF. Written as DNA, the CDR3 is TGTGCCAGCAGTGAAGTAGCAAGCTCCTACGAGCAGTACTTC.

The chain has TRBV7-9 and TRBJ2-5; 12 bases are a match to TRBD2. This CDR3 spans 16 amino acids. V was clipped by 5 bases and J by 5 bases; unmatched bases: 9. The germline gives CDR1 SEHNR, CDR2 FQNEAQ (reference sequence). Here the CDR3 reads CASSPSSGRARETQYF. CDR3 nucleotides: TGTGCCAGCAGCCCCTCTAGCGGGAGGGCCCGTGAGACCCAGTACTTC.

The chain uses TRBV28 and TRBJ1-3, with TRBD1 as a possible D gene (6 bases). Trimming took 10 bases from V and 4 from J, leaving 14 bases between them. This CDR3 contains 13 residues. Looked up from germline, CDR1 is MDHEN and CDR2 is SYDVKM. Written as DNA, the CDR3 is TGTGCCACAAGTATGGGGGCGGGAAACACCATATATTTT. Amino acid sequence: CATSMGAGNTIYF. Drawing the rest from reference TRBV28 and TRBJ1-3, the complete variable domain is DVKVTQSSRYLVKRTGEKVFLECVQDMDHENMFWYRQDPGLGLRLIYFSYDVKMKEKGDIPEGYSVSREKKERFSLILESASTNQTSMYLCATSMGAGNTIYFGEGSWLTVV.

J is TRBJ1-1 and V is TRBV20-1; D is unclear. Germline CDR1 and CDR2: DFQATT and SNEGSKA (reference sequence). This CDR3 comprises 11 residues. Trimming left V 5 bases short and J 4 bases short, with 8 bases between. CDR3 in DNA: TGCAGTGCTTCATCTCCCACTGAAGCTTTCTTT. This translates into CSASSPTEAFF.